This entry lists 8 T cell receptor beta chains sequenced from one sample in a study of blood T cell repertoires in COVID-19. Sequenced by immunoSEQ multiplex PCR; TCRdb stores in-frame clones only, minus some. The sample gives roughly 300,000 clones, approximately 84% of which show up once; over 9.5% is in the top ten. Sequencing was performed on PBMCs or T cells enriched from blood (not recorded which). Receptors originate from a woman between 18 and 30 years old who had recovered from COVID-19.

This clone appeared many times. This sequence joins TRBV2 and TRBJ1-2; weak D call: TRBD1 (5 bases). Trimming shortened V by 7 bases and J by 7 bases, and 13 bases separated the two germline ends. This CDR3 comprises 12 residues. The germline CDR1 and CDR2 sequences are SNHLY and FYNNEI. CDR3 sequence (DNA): TGTGCCAGCATAGGAGGGGTCGTTGGCTACACCTTC. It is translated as CASIGGVVGYTF.

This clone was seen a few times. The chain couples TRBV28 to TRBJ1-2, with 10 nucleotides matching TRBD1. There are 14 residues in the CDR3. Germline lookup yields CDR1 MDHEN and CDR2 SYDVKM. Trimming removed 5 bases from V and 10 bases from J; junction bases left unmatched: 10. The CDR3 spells CASSRQGALPFYTF. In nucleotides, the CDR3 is TGTGCCAGCAGTCGACAGGGGGCTCTGCCGTTCTACACCTTC.

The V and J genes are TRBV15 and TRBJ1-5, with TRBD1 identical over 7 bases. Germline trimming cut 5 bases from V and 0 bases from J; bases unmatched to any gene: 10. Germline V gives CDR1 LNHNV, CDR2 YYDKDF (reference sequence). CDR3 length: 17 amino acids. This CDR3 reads CATSDRQGRISNQPQHF. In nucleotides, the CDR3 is TGTGCCACCAGCGATCGACAGGGCCGTATTAGCAATCAGCCCCAGCATTTT.

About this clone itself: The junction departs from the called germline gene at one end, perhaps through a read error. The CDR3 sequence: CASSQKGARLSDF. DNA of the CDR3: TGTGCCAGCAGCCAAAAGGGGGCAAGGTTATCGGATTTT. This chain links TRBV3-1 (or the pseudogene TRBV3-2) with TRBJ1-3, with 7 bases fitting TRBD1. The CDR3 is made up of 13 amino acids. Germline-derived CDR1 and CDR2 are LGHDT and YNNKEL (reference sequence).

CDR3 DNA sequence: TGTGCCAGCAGTCTGGACATCAACTATGGCTACACCTTC. This translates into CASSLDINYGYTF. The rearrangement uses TRBV28 and TRBJ1-2, with D perhaps matching TRBD1 (5 bases). Between the trimmed V and J ends, which lost 5 bases and 2 bases, there was a span of 9 bases. The CDR3 totals 13 residues. CDR1 and CDR2 (germline): MDHEN, SYDVKM.

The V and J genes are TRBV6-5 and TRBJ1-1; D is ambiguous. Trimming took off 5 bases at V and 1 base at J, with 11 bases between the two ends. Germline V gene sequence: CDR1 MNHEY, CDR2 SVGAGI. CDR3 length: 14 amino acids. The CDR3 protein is CASSPLTENTEAFF. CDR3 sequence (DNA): TGTGCCAGCAGTCCCCTTACAGAGAACACTGAAGCTTTCTTT.

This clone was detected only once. The DNA for the CDR3 is TGTGCCAGCAGCGGGACGAAGGGAGGAATTAACTATGGCTACACCTTC. Translated, it gives CASSGTKGGINYGYTF. The chain recombines TRBV9 with TRBJ1-2; D ambiguous. The V end lost 3 bases, the J end lost 1 base, and 16 bases lay between the germline ends. The CDR3 spans 16 residues. Germline V gene lookup returns CDR1 SGDLS and CDR2 YYNGEE.

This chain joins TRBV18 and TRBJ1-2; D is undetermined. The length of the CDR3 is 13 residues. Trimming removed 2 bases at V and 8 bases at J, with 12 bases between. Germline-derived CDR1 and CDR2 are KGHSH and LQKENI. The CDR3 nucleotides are TGTGCCAGCTCACCAACGGAGCTTGAGGGCTACACCTTC. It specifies CASSPTELEGYTF.